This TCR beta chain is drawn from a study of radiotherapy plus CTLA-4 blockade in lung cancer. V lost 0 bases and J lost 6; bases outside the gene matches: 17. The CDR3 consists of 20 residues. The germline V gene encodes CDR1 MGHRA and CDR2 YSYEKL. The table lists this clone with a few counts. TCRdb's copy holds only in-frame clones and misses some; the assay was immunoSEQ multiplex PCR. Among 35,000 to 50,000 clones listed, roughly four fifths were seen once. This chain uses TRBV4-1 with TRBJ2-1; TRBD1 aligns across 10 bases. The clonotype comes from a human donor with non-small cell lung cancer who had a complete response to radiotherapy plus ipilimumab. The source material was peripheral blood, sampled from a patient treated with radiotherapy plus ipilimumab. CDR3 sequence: CASSQDSVTWGQGRVNEQFF. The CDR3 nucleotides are TGCGCCAGCAGCCAAGATTCGGTCACCTGGGGACAGGGGCGAGTCAATGAGCAGTTCTTC.